This T cell receptor beta chain was retrieved from a study of T cell repertoires in cytomegalovirus infection. Overall study: In the study, CMV epitopes included recently identified HLA-C-restricted and well-studied HLA-B-restricted ones. Indicated by public TCR beta signatures were CMV infection and matching HLA type.

Study outcomes and limitations: Within the response measured ex vivo, HLA-C-restricted CMV-specific TCR beta clonotypes were dominant.

TCRdb called the reads again in MiXCR, with one record for every CDR3 protein. Seen here are approximately 110,000 distinct CDR3 sequences, roughly 40% observed once, and the top ten hold about 76%. This clonotype was recorded at least ten times. No antigen is known for it. This clonotype originated in a human donor in good health (CMV status not recorded). Some clones in this sample may be carry-over from other donors' samples. The source was CD8+ T cells from cultured PBMCs, collected from culture after CMV antigen stimulation.

CDR3 sequence reads: CASSLQRGGLSDTQYF. The CDR3 DNA is TGCGCCAGCAGCCTTCAGCGGGGGGGCCTCTCAGATACGCAGTATTTT. V gene TRBV5-1 combines with J gene TRBJ2-3; the match to TRBD2 covers 10 bases. The V gene end was trimmed by 4 bases and the J gene end by 4 bases; junction bases not matched to a gene: 9. Germline CDR1 is SGHRS and CDR2 is YFSETQ. This CDR3 region has 16 residues. Full variable domain (outside the CDR3, taken from reference TRBV5-1 and TRBJ2-3): KAGVTQTPRYLIKTRGQQVTLSCSPISGHRSVSWYQQTPGQGLQFLFEYFSETQRNKGNFPGRFSGRQFSNSRSEMNVSTLELGDSALYLCASSLQRGGLSDTQYFGPGTRLTVL.